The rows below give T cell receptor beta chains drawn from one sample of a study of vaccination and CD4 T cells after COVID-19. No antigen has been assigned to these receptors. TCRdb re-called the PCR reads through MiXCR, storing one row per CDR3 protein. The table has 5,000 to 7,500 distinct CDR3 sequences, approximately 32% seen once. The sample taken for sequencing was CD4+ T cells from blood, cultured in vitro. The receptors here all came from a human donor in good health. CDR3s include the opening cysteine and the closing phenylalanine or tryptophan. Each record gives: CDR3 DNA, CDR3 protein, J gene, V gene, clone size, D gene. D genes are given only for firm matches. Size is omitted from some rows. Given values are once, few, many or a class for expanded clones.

CDR3nt: TGTGCCAGCTCAGGGCCAAATCAGCCCCAGCATTTT
CDR3aa: CASSGPNQPQHF
j_gene: TRBJ1-5
v_gene: TRBV2
abundance: few
d_gene: -

CDR3nt: TGTGCCAGCAGGACTGGATCTACGAACACCGGGGAGCTGTTTTTT
CDR3aa: CASRTGSTNTGELFF
j_gene: TRBJ2-2
v_gene: TRBV27
abundance: -
d_gene: -

CDR3nt: TGTGCCACCGAGATTAGGGGCGAGCAGTACTTC
CDR3aa: CATEIRGEQYF
j_gene: TRBJ2-7
v_gene: TRBV10-3
abundance: -
d_gene: -

CDR3nt: TGTGCCTGGACAGTATCTGGTTCACCCCTCCACTTT
CDR3aa: CAWTVSGSPLHF
j_gene: TRBJ1-6
v_gene: TRBV30
abundance: -
d_gene: -

CDR3nt: TGCAGTGCACCGACACCGAGGGGGGGCACCGGGGAGCTGTTTTTT
CDR3aa: CSAPTPRGGTGELFF
j_gene: TRBJ2-2
v_gene: TRBV20-1
abundance: medium-sized
d_gene: -

CDR3nt: TGCAGTGCTAGAGAATTTCAGGGGGCGTTCGCTGAAGCTTTCTTT
CDR3aa: CSAREFQGAFAEAFF
j_gene: TRBJ1-1
v_gene: TRBV20-1
abundance: -
d_gene: TRBD1

CDR3nt: TGTGCCAGCAGCTTAGATCGGGTTGAAAAACTGTTTTTT
CDR3aa: CASSLDRVEKLFF
j_gene: TRBJ1-4
v_gene: TRBV11-2
abundance: -
d_gene: -

CDR3nt: TGCAGTGCTAGTCCCTCCTATGGCTACACCTTC
CDR3aa: CSASPSYGYTF
j_gene: TRBJ1-2
v_gene: TRBV20-1
abundance: few
d_gene: -

CDR3nt: TGTGCCAGCAGCCCCGTGATCGGGACAGGGACGAACACTGAAGCTTTCTTT
CDR3aa: CASSPVIGTGTNTEAFF
j_gene: TRBJ1-1
v_gene: TRBV11-2
abundance: -
d_gene: TRBD1

CDR3nt: TGTGCCAGCAGCTCCCGGGACAGGAGCTACGAGCAGTACTTC
CDR3aa: CASSSRDRSYEQYF
j_gene: TRBJ2-7
v_gene: TRBV7-8
abundance: few
d_gene: TRBD1

CDR3nt: TGTGCCAGCAGTTACGGGCTCTTACGCACAGATACGCAGTATTTT
CDR3aa: CASSYGLLRTDTQYF
j_gene: TRBJ2-3
v_gene: TRBV6-2/TRBV6-3
abundance: few
d_gene: -

CDR3nt: TGTGCCAGTGTTGGACAGGGCGCAGATACGCAGTATTTT
CDR3aa: CASVGQGADTQYF
j_gene: TRBJ2-3
v_gene: TRBV7-2
abundance: medium-sized
d_gene: TRBD1

CDR3nt: TGCAGTGCTAGACCCTTTGAGAATTCACCCCTCCACTTT
CDR3aa: CSARPFENSPLHF
j_gene: TRBJ1-6
v_gene: TRBV20-1
abundance: medium-sized
d_gene: -

CDR3nt: TGTGCCAGCAGTTACTCGGGACAGGGGGCGCAAGGCTACACCTTC
CDR3aa: CASSYSGQGAQGYTF
j_gene: TRBJ1-2
v_gene: TRBV6-5
abundance: few
d_gene: TRBD1

CDR3nt: TGCAGTGCAAGGACAGGGGGCATGAATTTAGATACGCAGTATTTT
CDR3aa: CSARTGGMNLDTQYF
j_gene: TRBJ2-3
v_gene: TRBV20-1
abundance: -
d_gene: TRBD1

CDR3nt: TGTGCCAGCAGCCAAGGGACTAGCGGGGGGGCAGATACGCAGTATTTT
CDR3aa: CASSQGTSGGADTQYF
j_gene: TRBJ2-3
v_gene: TRBV4-2
abundance: once
d_gene: TRBD2

CDR3nt: TGCAGTGCTCTGACCCCCGGAGGGACTGAAGCTTTCTTT
CDR3aa: CSALTPGGTEAFF
j_gene: TRBJ1-1
v_gene: TRBV20-1
abundance: -
d_gene: -

CDR3nt: TGTGCCAGTAGTATACCCCAGCGGGGGCAGTTCTTC
CDR3aa: CASSIPQRGQFF
j_gene: TRBJ2-1
v_gene: TRBV19
abundance: -
d_gene: TRBD2

CDR3nt: TGCAGTGCTAGAGAGATTAAGGGGGACGGTCAGCCCCAGCATTTT
CDR3aa: CSAREIKGDGQPQHF
j_gene: TRBJ1-5
v_gene: TRBV20-1
abundance: large
d_gene: -

CDR3nt: TGTGCCAGCAGCGTAATTGGGGGCTCACCCCTCCACTTT
CDR3aa: CASSVIGGSPLHF
j_gene: TRBJ1-6
v_gene: TRBV9
abundance: -
d_gene: -

CDR3nt: TGCAGCGTTTCGGGTAGCAATCAGCCCCAGCATTTT
CDR3aa: CSVSGSNQPQHF
j_gene: TRBJ1-5
v_gene: TRBV29-1
abundance: -
d_gene: -

CDR3nt: TGTGCCAGTACTACCCACGGACGGACTGAAGCTTTCTTT
CDR3aa: CASTTHGRTEAFF
j_gene: TRBJ1-1
v_gene: TRBV19
abundance: -
d_gene: -

CDR3nt: TGTGCCACTATACCCTCGGTGGTTGGAAACACCATATATTTT
CDR3aa: CATIPSVVGNTIYF
j_gene: TRBJ1-3
v_gene: TRBV24-1
abundance: -
d_gene: -

CDR3nt: TGTGCCAGCAGCTCGCCGGACAATATCAATTCACCCCTCCACTTT
CDR3aa: CASSSPDNINSPLHF
j_gene: TRBJ1-6
v_gene: TRBV5-4
abundance: few
d_gene: -

CDR3nt: TGTGCCAGCAGTCTCGATCCGGGGACGAGGTCACCCCTCCACTTT
CDR3aa: CASSLDPGTRSPLHF
j_gene: TRBJ1-6
v_gene: TRBV27
abundance: medium-sized
d_gene: -

CDR3nt: TGTGCCAGCAGTCCCTCGGGAGGAAACACCATATATTTT
CDR3aa: CASSPSGGNTIYF
j_gene: TRBJ1-3
v_gene: TRBV27
abundance: few
d_gene: -

CDR3nt: TGCGCCAGCGCACAATCGACAGGGTTCACTGAAGCTTTCTTT
CDR3aa: CASAQSTGFTEAFF
j_gene: TRBJ1-1
v_gene: TRBV5-1
abundance: few
d_gene: TRBD1

CDR3nt: TGTGCCAGCAGCTTTGACTTGAACACTGAAGCTTTCTTT
CDR3aa: CASSFDLNTEAFF
j_gene: TRBJ1-1
v_gene: TRBV7-9
abundance: few
d_gene: -

CDR3nt: TGCGCCAGCGGGGCAGGGGACTATGGCTACACCTTC
CDR3aa: CASGAGDYGYTF
j_gene: TRBJ1-2
v_gene: TRBV5-1
abundance: -
d_gene: -

CDR3nt: TGTGCCATCAGTGCAGGGGAAGGCGTGAACACTGAAGCTTTCTTT
CDR3aa: CAISAGEGVNTEAFF
j_gene: TRBJ1-1
v_gene: TRBV10-3
abundance: few
d_gene: -

CDR3nt: TGTGCCAGCAGTTTCTGGACGGATGGGAATGGCTACACCTTC
CDR3aa: CASSFWTDGNGYTF
j_gene: TRBJ1-2
v_gene: TRBV6-5
abundance: -
d_gene: -

CDR3nt: TGTGCCAGCAGCCGAGGGACTAGCGGGGAAGAGACCCAGTACTTC
CDR3aa: CASSRGTSGEETQYF
j_gene: TRBJ2-5
v_gene: TRBV5-4
abundance: few
d_gene: TRBD2

CDR3nt: TGTGCCAGCAGTGCCGGATGGACAGGTGGAAACACCATATATTTT
CDR3aa: CASSAGWTGGNTIYF
j_gene: TRBJ1-3
v_gene: TRBV6-1
abundance: -
d_gene: TRBD1

CDR3nt: TGTGCCAGCAGTACGAACTATGGCTACACCTTC
CDR3aa: CASSTNYGYTF
j_gene: TRBJ1-2
v_gene: TRBV7-9
abundance: -
d_gene: -

CDR3nt: TGTGCCAGCACTATCGGTTCGGGGGAGCAGTACTTC
CDR3aa: CASTIGSGEQYF
j_gene: TRBJ2-7
v_gene: TRBV7-9
abundance: -
d_gene: -

CDR3nt: TGCGCCAGCCATCGGACAGGAGAGACCCAGTACTTC
CDR3aa: CASHRTGETQYF
j_gene: TRBJ2-5
v_gene: TRBV5-1
abundance: -
d_gene: TRBD1

CDR3nt: TGTGCCAGCAGCTTCGAATATAATGGGCCCCAGCATTTT
CDR3aa: CASSFEYNGPQHF
j_gene: TRBJ1-5
v_gene: TRBV11-2
abundance: -
d_gene: -

CDR3nt: TGTGCCTGTCAACAGGGCCTCACAGATACGCAGTATTTT
CDR3aa: CACQQGLTDTQYF
j_gene: TRBJ2-3
v_gene: TRBV19
abundance: -
d_gene: -

CDR3nt: TGTGCCAGCTCCCCAGCTGCCGGGAAACAAGAGACCCAGTACTTC
CDR3aa: CASSPAAGKQETQYF
j_gene: TRBJ2-5
v_gene: TRBV18
abundance: -
d_gene: -

CDR3nt: TGTGCCAGCAGCTTGGGGACAGGGCGTCAGGATGGCTACACCTTC
CDR3aa: CASSLGTGRQDGYTF
j_gene: TRBJ1-2
v_gene: TRBV7-3
abundance: few
d_gene: TRBD1

CDR3nt: TGTGCCAGTAGCCGGGACGCCCGACCACCCTACGAGCAGTACTTC
CDR3aa: CASSRDARPPYEQYF
j_gene: TRBJ2-7
v_gene: TRBV19
abundance: -
d_gene: -

CDR3nt: TGTGCCAGCAGTTTCCTGACCGGGACGGCATACAATGAGCAGTTCTTC
CDR3aa: CASSFLTGTAYNEQFF
j_gene: TRBJ2-1
v_gene: TRBV6-5
abundance: few
d_gene: -

CDR3nt: TGCGCCAGCAGCCTCTCTCGGGGGACAGGGCGGGACGAGCAGTACTTC
CDR3aa: CASSLSRGTGRDEQYF
j_gene: TRBJ2-7
v_gene: TRBV5-1
abundance: -
d_gene: TRBD1

CDR3nt: TGTGCCAGCAGTGAATGGATTTCAGGGGAATTAGGGGAGACCCAGTACTTC
CDR3aa: CASSEWISGELGETQYF
j_gene: TRBJ2-5
v_gene: TRBV25-1
abundance: few
d_gene: -

CDR3nt: TGTGCCAGCTCACCACCGGCGAGCTACGAGCAGTACTTC
CDR3aa: CASSPPASYEQYF
j_gene: TRBJ2-7
v_gene: TRBV18
abundance: -
d_gene: -

CDR3nt: TGTGCCTGGTTGCGGAACCGGGACAGGGGATACACTGAAGCTTTCTTT
CDR3aa: CAWLRNRDRGYTEAFF
j_gene: TRBJ1-1
v_gene: TRBV30
abundance: -
d_gene: TRBD1